The 28 T cell receptor beta chains presented below share a single source sample, sequenced in a study of T cell changes during pregnancy in multiple sclerosis. Profiled with immunoSEQ multiplex PCR; TCRdb holds only in-frame clones, not every one. The sample records 60,000 to 90,000 clones, under 95% being singletons. Sequenced material: peripheral blood, taken after pregnancy. The receptor set was obtained from a female donor in good health, enrolled as a control in a pregnancy study.

The chain is built from TRBV28 and TRBJ2-1; possible D gene TRBD1, 6 bases. The germline CDR1 and CDR2 sequences are MDHEN and SYDVKM. V was clipped by 5 bases and J by 3 bases, with 11 bases between them. This CDR3 comprises 14 residues. The CDR3 region is CASSLRGLYNEQFF. The CDR3 DNA reads as TGTGCCAGCAGTCTCAGGGGTCTCTACAATGAGCAGTTCTTC.

V usage is TRBV7-2 and J usage is TRBJ1-1; no definite D call. The CDR3 totals 11 residues. In germline, CDR1 is SGHTA, CDR2 FQGNSA. Between the trimmed V and J ends, which lost 7 bases and 3 bases, there was a span of 6 bases. The CDR3 bases are TGTGCCAGCACCCTAGACACTGAAGCTTTCTTT. It yields the protein CASTLDTEAFF.

The V call is TRBV19, the J call TRBJ2-1; 7 nucleotides agree with TRBD1. J lost 3 bases, V lost 3 bases, and 8 bases had no gene match. This CDR3 has 16 amino acids. Looked up from germline, CDR1 is LNHDA and CDR2 is SQIVND (reference sequence). This chain's CDR3 is CASSIVGQKHYNEQFF. The CDR3 DNA sequence: TGTGCCAGTAGTATTGTGGGACAGAAACACTACAATGAGCAGTTCTTC.

The rearrangement joins TRBV2 to TRBJ2-3; the D gene is possibly TRBD1 (5 bases). V was clipped by 7 bases and J by 2 bases, with 7 bases between them. Per the germline V gene, CDR1 is SNHLY and CDR2 is FYNNEI. The CDR3 is 12 residues long. This chain's CDR3 is CASNGHTDTQYF. In DNA, the CDR3 is TGTGCCAGCAACGGACACACAGATACGCAGTATTTT.

This rearrangement joins TRBV4-2 to TRBJ1-2, with a possible D match to TRBD1 (5 bases). V was cut by 0 bases and J by 4 bases, with 12 bases left in between. The CDR3 spans 15 residues. Germline CDR1 LGHNA, CDR2 YNFKEQ. The CDR3, as DNA: TGTGCCAGCAGCCAAGAACCCAAACAGGCCTATGGCTACACCTTC. Amino acid sequence: CASSQEPKQAYGYTF.

The V gene is TRBV7-2, the J gene TRBJ2-7, with D unresolved. The germline CDR1 and CDR2 sequences are SGHTA and FQGNSA. CDR3 length: 15 amino acids. Deletions cut 0 bases from V and 2 bases from J, with 11 bases between. This CDR3 is CASSLAASEAYEQYF. As DNA, the CDR3 is TGTGCCAGCAGCTTAGCTGCAAGCGAAGCCTACGAGCAGTACTTC.

The rearrangement links TRBV27 to TRBJ2-1; maybe TRBD2 (5 bases). V lost 10 bases to trimming and J lost 1 base, with 8 bases between them. Germline V gene lookup returns CDR1 MNHEY and CDR2 SMNVEV (reference sequence). The CDR3 covers 12 residues. CDR3 residues: CATGESYNEQFF. CDR3 sequence (DNA): TGTGCCACCGGGGAATCCTACAATGAGCAGTTCTTC.

The chain joins TRBV7-2 to TRBJ2-3, with 7 bases lining up with TRBD2. The V gene's germline CDR1 is SGHTA and CDR2 FQGNSA. The CDR3 consists of 15 residues. Trimming cost V 1 base and J 4 bases; bases outside gene matches: 5. DNA for the CDR3: TGTGCCAGCAGCTTAGTAGGCGGGAGACCAGATACGCAGTATTTT. It translates to CASSLVGGRPDTQYF.

The chain joins TRBV6-5 to TRBJ2-7; TRBD2 matches at 8 bases. V shed 0 bases and J 2 bases; nucleotides not matched to a gene: 6. The CDR3 contains 16 residues. Germline CDR1 and CDR2: MNHEY and SVGAGI. CDR3 nucleotides: TGTGCCAGCAGTTACTCGAGAACTAGCGGAACCTACGAGCAGTACTTC. Translating it yields CASSYSRTSGTYEQYF.

The genes are TRBV28 and TRBJ1-2, with TRBD1 as a possible D gene (6 bases). Germline lookup yields CDR1 MDHEN and CDR2 SYDVKM. The CDR3 extends over 15 amino acids. The V end was cut by 1 base, the J end by 6 bases, with 15 bases between. For the CDR3, the DNA is TGTGCCAGCAGTTTATACCCCAGGGGATTGAATGGCTACACCTTC. It encodes CASSLYPRGLNGYTF.

CDR3 DNA sequence: TGTGCCAGCAGCATAGGCCGGGGGACAGGGGTATCCGAGCAGTACTTC. This translates into CASSIGRGTGVSEQYF. This chain uses TRBV7-9 with TRBJ2-7, with 10 positions matching TRBD1. CDR3 length equals 16 residues. Losses at the gene ends were 5 bases for V and 6 bases for J; bases not matched to a gene: 13. CDR1 is SEHNR and CDR2 is FQNEAQ in the germline V gene (reference sequence).

Within the sample, this clone is medium-sized. V gene TRBV2 combines with J gene TRBJ1-1, with a weak D call TRBD1 (5 bases). Germline V gene sequence: CDR1 SNHLY, CDR2 FYNNEI. V was cut by 6 bases and J by 10 bases, with 15 bases left in between. This CDR3 contains 12 residues. The DNA for the CDR3 is TGTGCCAGCAGGGGGACTTTCATCGGAGCTTTCTTT. Amino acid sequence: CASRGTFIGAFF.

J is TRBJ2-1 and V is TRBV2; possible D gene TRBD1, 6 bases. V was pared by 5 bases and J by 4 bases, with 9 bases between. There are 13 residues in the CDR3. In germline, CDR1 is SNHLY, CDR2 FYNNEI. The CDR3 region is CASSTGRYNEQFF. CDR3 sequence (DNA): TGTGCCAGCAGTACAGGGAGATACAATGAGCAGTTCTTC.

The CDR3 bases are TGTGCCAGCAGTGATGAAGGGGGCCGAGGGAATTCACCCCTCCACTTT. Translated: CASSDEGGRGNSPLHF. V and J are TRBV6-1 and TRBJ1-6; 7 bases map to TRBD1. Germline V gives CDR1 MNHNS, CDR2 SASEGT. V shed 3 bases and J 7 bases; nucleotides not matched to a gene: 9. CDR3 length: 16 residues.

The V call is TRBV2, the J call TRBJ1-1; D is ambiguous. CDR1 SNHLY and CDR2 FYNNEI come from the germline V gene. Trimming stripped 7 bases from V and 4 bases from J, with 10 bases between. The CDR3 extends over 12 amino acids. CDR3 in amino acids: CASTKGVTEAFF. CDR3 bases: TGTGCCAGCACTAAGGGAGTCACTGAAGCTTTCTTT.

The rearrangement uses TRBV18 and TRBJ2-3, with 9 bases aligning to TRBD2. The CDR3 consists of 16 residues. CDR1 and CDR2 (germline): KGHSH, LQKENI. With V trimmed by 1 base and J by 4 bases, 6 bases remained unmatched. Here the CDR3 reads CASSPRRGGLADTQYF. For the CDR3, the DNA is TGTGCCAGCTCACCACGGCGGGGGGGCCTCGCAGATACGCAGTATTTT.

About this clone: This sample also contains other DNA sequences that code for the same CDR3. The rearrangement links TRBV18 to TRBJ1-2; 7 bases fit TRBD1. Germline V gene sequence: CDR1 KGHSH, CDR2 LQKENI. The V and J ends lost 3 bases and 0 bases, in that order; junction bases with no gene match: 4. CDR3 length: 15 amino acids. CDR3 DNA sequence: TGTGCCAGCTCACCTCCGGGACAGACTAACTATGGCTACACCTTC. It specifies CASSPPGQTNYGYTF.

The chain uses TRBV7-3 and TRBJ1-6; D is ambiguous. Trimming left V 0 bases short and J 12 bases short, with 12 bases between. Looked up from germline, CDR1 is SGHTA and CDR2 is FQGTGA. The CDR3 loop spans 14 amino acids. CDR3 sequence: CASSLTGREGPLHF. The DNA for the CDR3 is TGTGCCAGCAGCTTAACGGGGAGGGAGGGACCCCTCCACTTT.

The chain couples TRBV27 to TRBJ2-2, with 13 bases identical to TRBD2. Germline values: CDR1 MNHEY, CDR2 SMNVEV (reference sequence). The V gene end was trimmed by 5 bases and the J gene end by 6 bases; junction bases not matched to a gene: 9. This CDR3 is built from 17 residues. Here the CDR3 DNA reads TGTGCCAGCAGTCAAACGGGGACTAGCGGGATATCCGGGGAGCTGTTTTTT. This codes for CASSQTGTSGISGELFF.

This clone has a handful of counts. J is TRBJ1-1 and V is TRBV6-1; the D gene is possibly TRBD1 (6 bases). The CDR3 is 17 amino acids. Looked up from germline, CDR1 is MNHNS and CDR2 is SASEGT. V was shortened by 0 bases and J by 5 bases, with 19 bases between the two germline ends. The CDR3 DNA sequence: TGTGCCAGCAGTGAAGCGTCGGGAGGGGGGGGCACAACTGAAGCTTTCTTT. Translation gives CASSEASGGGGTTEAFF.

V is TRBV4-1 and J is TRBJ1-1; D is possibly TRBD1 (6 bases). Trimming pared 0 bases from V and 5 bases from J, leaving 13 bases between. Germline lookup yields CDR1 MGHRA and CDR2 YSYEKL. The CDR3 length is 15 residues. The CDR3 sequence is CASSQEGGLLTEAFF. CDR3 DNA: TGCGCCAGCAGCCAAGAGGGGGGGCTTCTTACTGAAGCTTTCTTT.

The V call is TRBV28, the J call TRBJ1-2; tentatively, D is TRBD1 (5 bases). The CDR3 contains 17 residues. Deletions cut 5 bases from V and 7 bases from J, with 26 bases between. Looked up from germline, CDR1 is MDHEN and CDR2 is SYDVKM. DNA for the CDR3: TGTGCCAGCAGTACCTTAATTTGGGGGGGAGGTCCGGGTGGCTACACCTTC. This sequence encodes CASSTLIWGGGPGGYTF.

The genes are TRBV10-2 and TRBJ2-2; 10 bases match TRBD2. CDR1 WSHSY and CDR2 SAAADI come from the germline V gene. Unmatched junction bases numbered 5, after V lost 1 base and J lost 0 bases. The CDR3 runs 18 residues. CDR3 nucleotides: TGCGCCAGCAGTGAGTTTATAGCGGGGGGAGCGAACACCGGGGAGCTGTTTTTT. Residues: CASSEFIAGGANTGELFF.

The chain links TRBV4-3 to TRBJ2-3; D possibly corresponds to TRBD2 (6 bases). V lost 0 bases to trimming and J lost 13 bases, with 17 bases between them. The CDR3 has 14 residues. Per germline, CDR1 LGHNA and CDR2 YSLEER. CDR3: CASSQEAGSGKKYF. Written as DNA, the CDR3 is TGCGCCAGCAGCCAAGAGGCCGGGAGCGGTAAAAAGTATTTT.

Concerning this clone itself: In the same sample, other DNA sequences code for this CDR3. The chain combines TRBV29-1 with TRBJ2-3; 9 positions match TRBD1. After removal of 6 bases from V and 6 bases from J, the junction contained 7 bases not matched to a gene. The CDR3 is 13 residues long. Germline V gene sequence: CDR1 SQVTM, CDR2 ANQGSEA. Here the CDR3 DNA reads TGCAGCGTCCCAGGACAGGGGTTTGATACGCAGTATTTT. It translates to CSVPGQGFDTQYF.

This chain joins TRBV13 and TRBJ1-6, with TRBD1 matching over 9 bases. In germline, CDR1 is PRHDT, CDR2 FYEKMQ (reference sequence). Trimming took 2 bases from V and 9 from J; bases not matched to a gene: 11. This CDR3 is built from 17 residues. This chain's CDR3 is CASSLSTLGTGSSPLHF. Written as DNA, the CDR3 is TGTGCCAGCAGCTTATCGACTTTAGGGACAGGGAGTTCACCCCTCCACTTT.

The chain carries TRBV18 and TRBJ1-2; D unresolved. Germline V gene data show CDR1 as KGHSH and CDR2 as LQKENI. The CDR3 spans 13 residues. V lost 2 bases and J lost 4, with 8 bases in between. The CDR3 region is CASSPTEGYGYTF. CDR3 DNA sequence: TGTGCCAGCTCACCAACGGAGGGCTATGGCTACACCTTC.

In DNA form, the CDR3 reads TGTGCCAGCAGCTTAACCGGGACAGGCGTTTGGGAGCAGTACTTC. Protein: CASSLTGTGVWEQYF. The chain employs TRBV11-2 and TRBJ2-7; 8 bases match TRBD1. The germline CDR1 and CDR2 sequences are SGHAT and FQNNGV. CDR3 length: 15 residues. Losses at the gene ends were 2 bases for V and 7 bases for J; bases not matched to a gene: 10.